A selection of T cell receptor beta chains follows, all from one sample in a study of blood T cell repertoires in COVID-19. TCRdb's table, derived via immunoSEQ multiplex PCR, lists solely in-frame clones and lacks some. This sample yields approximately 100,000 clones, of which roughly 85% are seen a single time; 35% to 45% belongs to the top ten. The sample comprised peripheral blood. These receptors all come from a man older than 75 with acute or convalescent COVID-19. The conserved cysteine and the conserved F or W are not part of the CDR3 here. A D gene is named only where the DNA matches it firmly.

TRBJ1-1 - TRBV18 ASSPIGPGLEAF
TRBJ2-5 TRBD2 TRBV7-2 ASSFGGRETQY
TRBJ1-5 - TRBV19 ASSISGGGNQPQH
TRBJ2-5 TRBD2 TRBV7-7 ASSSQRLAGQETQY
TRBJ2-7 - TRBV5-6 ASSLGDYEQY
TRBJ2-7 - TRBV6-5 ASRVGGRANYEQY
TRBJ1-1 TRBD1 TRBV7-9 ASSAMGGTGGTEAF
TRBJ2-2 TRBD1 TRBV7-3 ASSLRGQGWGTGELF
TRBJ1-3 - TRBV7-2 ASSLSGDGGNTIY
TRBJ2-1 TRBD2 TRBV20-1 SASSGRNEQF
TRBJ2-7 - TRBV27 ASSGTLPYEQY
TRBJ1-5 TRBD1 TRBV28 ATKMRGRRDQPQH
TRBJ1-2 TRBD1 TRBV30 AWSGDRNYGYT
TRBJ1-1 - TRBV19 ASSIPGMNTEAF
TRBJ1-2 - TRBV11-1 ASSLGGGGGYGYT
TRBJ2-2 - TRBV10-3 AISPGENTGELF
TRBJ2-3 - TRBV5-1 ASSLGSSGTDTQY
TRBJ2-7 - TRBV15 ATSRDTYEQY
TRBJ2-5 TRBD2 TRBV7-8 ASSLEAAGGETQY
TRBJ1-5 - TRBV28 ASTRDINQPQH
TRBJ1-2 - TRBV10-3 AISAGVGSYT
TRBJ1-6 - TRBV3-1/TRBV3-2 ASSHDWRLFSPLH
TRBJ1-4 - TRBV3-1/TRBV3-2 ASSQSGAATNEKLF
TRBJ2-3 TRBD2 TRBV7-3 ASSPGGGTTDTQY
TRBJ1-2 - TRBV28 ASSLSGVGNYGYT
TRBJ2-3 - TRBV7-2 ASSPEGVTQY
TRBJ1-1 TRBD1 TRBV28 ASSATPDRGRSAF
TRBJ2-7 TRBD2 TRBV4-3 ASSQEGRGGYEQY
TRBJ2-3 TRBD2 TRBV7-3 ASSFQGLNTDTQY
TRBJ2-5 TRBD2 TRBV19 AANRGEGETQY
TRBJ2-7 - TRBV9 ASSVEAGSSYEQY
TRBJ2-2 - TRBV9 ASSVAGALELF
TRBJ1-1 - TRBV25-1 ASRHLTNTEAF
TRBJ1-1 TRBD1 TRBV28 ASSLKGQGATEAF
TRBJ2-3 TRBD1 TRBV11-3 ASSLGDRSTDTQY
TRBJ1-3 TRBD1 TRBV7-6 ASSLATGLRNTIY
TRBJ2-1 TRBD2 TRBV29-1 SVAGLAGAPRSNNEQF
TRBJ1-4 TRBD1 TRBV2 ASSRTGGSEKLF
TRBJ1-4 TRBD1 TRBV5-1 ASSPDRGEKLF
TRBJ2-3 TRBD2 TRBV5-1 ASSLRLAFSDTQY
TRBJ2-7 TRBD2 TRBV7-3 ASSPRRAGKVYEQY
TRBJ2-1 - TRBV28 ASSSGWDEQF
TRBJ2-5 TRBD2 TRBV5-1 ASSLDSSGRGEGETQY
TRBJ2-7 - TRBV5-1 ASSQIYYEQY
TRBJ2-7 - TRBV12-3/TRBV12-4 ASSLTIREQY
TRBJ2-1 - TRBV21-1 ASSERHRDSYNEQF
TRBJ1-2 - TRBV30 AWSVTGVYGYT